A selection of T cell receptor beta chains follows, all from one sample in a study of blood T cell repertoires in COVID-19. The data were produced by immunoSEQ multiplex PCR, yet TCRdb's version contains in-frame clones alone and is incomplete. The sample shows about 93,000 clones, more than 70% of them seen only once. Sequenced: peripheral blood. The receptors stem from a man in his fifties with acute or convalescent COVID-19. Each CDR3 is given with its conserved first and last residue. Each record gives: V gene, J gene, clone size, D gene, CDR3 protein, CDR3 DNA. A D gene is named only where the DNA matches it firmly. The size entry is marked missing in some rows and otherwise reads once, few, many or a size class.

V gene: TRBV19
J gene: TRBJ1-1
clone size: -
D gene: -
CDR3 protein: CASSMAGAALNTEAFF
CDR3 DNA: TGTGCCAGTAGTATGGCAGGGGCCGCCCTGAACACTGAAGCTTTCTTT

V gene: TRBV9
J gene: TRBJ2-1
clone size: -
D gene: -
CDR3 protein: CASSVGLTPSSYNEQFF
CDR3 DNA: TGTGCCAGCAGCGTAGGGCTGACACCCAGCTCCTACAATGAGCAGTTCTTC

V gene: TRBV7-9
J gene: TRBJ2-5
clone size: -
D gene: TRBD2
CDR3 protein: CASSLGGTSGQETQYF
CDR3 DNA: TGTGCCAGCAGCTTAGGGGGTACTAGCGGTCAAGAGACCCAGTACTTC

V gene: TRBV5-1
J gene: TRBJ2-7
clone size: -
D gene: -
CDR3 protein: CASSLSGNYEQYF
CDR3 DNA: TGCGCCAGCAGCTTGTCCGGGAACTACGAGCAGTACTTC

V gene: TRBV29-1
J gene: TRBJ2-2
clone size: -
D gene: -
CDR3 protein: CSPGWGRYTGELFF
CDR3 DNA: TGCAGCCCCGGTTGGGGGCGGTACACCGGGGAGCTGTTTTTT

V gene: TRBV18
J gene: TRBJ1-1
clone size: -
D gene: -
CDR3 protein: CASSPQVGISLNTEAFF
CDR3 DNA: TGTGCCAGCTCACCCCAAGTCGGTATCTCGTTAAACACTGAAGCTTTCTTT

V gene: TRBV4-2
J gene: TRBJ2-3
clone size: -
D gene: TRBD2
CDR3 protein: CASSPARGASTDTQYF
CDR3 DNA: TGTGCCAGCAGCCCCGCGCGGGGGGCAAGCACAGATACGCAGTATTTT

V gene: TRBV5-1
J gene: TRBJ2-5
clone size: few
D gene: TRBD2
CDR3 protein: CASSLGTLAGGLQETQYF
CDR3 DNA: TGCGCCAGCAGCTTGGGAACACTAGCGGGGGGCTTACAAGAGACCCAGTACTTC

V gene: TRBV28
J gene: TRBJ1-2
clone size: -
D gene: -
CDR3 protein: CASSRGISFGYTF
CDR3 DNA: TGTGCCAGCAGTCGGGGGATTTCGTTCGGCTACACCTTC

V gene: TRBV7-2
J gene: TRBJ2-5
clone size: -
D gene: TRBD2
CDR3 protein: CASSSVGTSGETQYF
CDR3 DNA: TGTGCCAGCAGCTCGGTCGGGACTAGCGGGGAGACCCAGTACTTC

V gene: TRBV3-1/TRBV3-2
J gene: TRBJ2-1
clone size: -
D gene: TRBD2
CDR3 protein: CASSHSGRAPYNEQFF
CDR3 DNA: TGTGCCAGCAGCCATAGCGGGAGGGCCCCCTACAATGAGCAGTTCTTC

V gene: TRBV5-4
J gene: TRBJ1-1
clone size: -
D gene: TRBD1
CDR3 protein: CASSLDRGITEAFF
CDR3 DNA: TGTGCCAGCAGCTTGGACAGGGGGATCACTGAAGCTTTCTTT

V gene: TRBV2
J gene: TRBJ2-1
clone size: once
D gene: -
CDR3 protein: CASSEPGWGEEQFF
CDR3 DNA: TGTGCCAGCAGTGAACCTGGCTGGGGCGAGGAGCAGTTCTTC

V gene: TRBV2
J gene: TRBJ1-4
clone size: -
D gene: -
CDR3 protein: CATKGFNEKLFF
CDR3 DNA: TGTGCCACGAAGGGGTTCAATGAAAAACTGTTTTTT

V gene: TRBV3-1/TRBV3-2
J gene: TRBJ1-5
clone size: -
D gene: -
CDR3 protein: CASSQEGLRPQHF
CDR3 DNA: TGTGCCAGCAGCCAAGAGGGCCTGAGGCCCCAGCATTTT

V gene: TRBV7-2
J gene: TRBJ2-5
clone size: once
D gene: TRBD2
CDR3 protein: CASSLSSGTQETQYF
CDR3 DNA: TGTGCCAGCAGCCTCTCTAGCGGGACCCAAGAGACCCAGTACTTC

V gene: TRBV7-9
J gene: TRBJ2-2
clone size: -
D gene: TRBD2
CDR3 protein: CASSPGTSGEITGELFF
CDR3 DNA: TGTGCCAGCAGCCCAGGGACTAGCGGGGAGATCACCGGGGAGCTGTTTTTT

V gene: TRBV29-1
J gene: TRBJ1-3
clone size: -
D gene: -
CDR3 protein: CSVHTETISGNTIYF
CDR3 DNA: TGCAGCGTCCATACAGAAACGATCTCTGGAAACACCATATATTTT

V gene: TRBV28
J gene: TRBJ1-6
clone size: -
D gene: -
CDR3 protein: CASSGEGSYNSPLHF
CDR3 DNA: TGTGCCAGCAGTGGGGAGGGTAGCTATAATTCACCCCTCCACTTT

V gene: TRBV6-5
J gene: TRBJ1-2
clone size: few
D gene: -
CDR3 protein: CASGFRGYGYTF
CDR3 DNA: TGTGCCAGCGGATTCAGGGGCTATGGCTACACCTTC

V gene: TRBV14
J gene: TRBJ2-3
clone size: -
D gene: TRBD2
CDR3 protein: CASRKRGGTDTQYF
CDR3 DNA: TGTGCCAGCCGGAAAAGGGGAGGGACAGATACGCAGTATTTT

V gene: TRBV28
J gene: TRBJ1-5
clone size: -
D gene: -
CDR3 protein: CASSLGRRLERNQPQHF
CDR3 DNA: TGTGCCAGCAGTTTAGGGCGCAGACTAGAGCGCAATCAGCCCCAGCATTTT

V gene: TRBV28
J gene: TRBJ1-1
clone size: once
D gene: -
CDR3 protein: CASSWGDYTEAFF
CDR3 DNA: TGTGCCAGCAGTTGGGGGGATTACACTGAAGCTTTCTTT

V gene: TRBV27
J gene: TRBJ1-1
clone size: -
D gene: TRBD1
CDR3 protein: CASSSLNRGGGTEAFF
CDR3 DNA: TGTGCCAGCAGTTCTTTAAACAGGGGTGGGGGCACTGAAGCTTTCTTT

V gene: TRBV6-6
J gene: TRBJ1-6
clone size: -
D gene: -
CDR3 protein: CASRTGAGPSPLHF
CDR3 DNA: TGTGCCAGCAGAACAGGAGCGGGTCCGTCACCCCTCCACTTT

V gene: TRBV6-4
J gene: TRBJ2-5
clone size: -
D gene: -
CDR3 protein: CASSEVTDQETQYF
CDR3 DNA: TGTGCCAGCAGTGAAGTGACAGACCAAGAGACCCAGTACTTC

V gene: TRBV19
J gene: TRBJ1-3
clone size: -
D gene: -
CDR3 protein: CASSIGYEIGNTIYF
CDR3 DNA: TGTGCCAGTAGTATAGGTTACGAGATCGGAAACACCATATATTTT

V gene: TRBV28
J gene: TRBJ2-2
clone size: -
D gene: TRBD1
CDR3 protein: CASKEGAHNGELFF
CDR3 DNA: TGTGCCAGCAAAGAGGGGGCGCATAACGGGGAGCTGTTTTTT

V gene: TRBV5-8
J gene: TRBJ2-1
clone size: -
D gene: TRBD1
CDR3 protein: CARNRTGSDNEQFF
CDR3 DNA: TGTGCCAGGAACCGGACAGGGTCGGACAATGAGCAGTTCTTC

V gene: TRBV3-1/TRBV3-2
J gene: TRBJ2-5
clone size: -
D gene: -
CDR3 protein: CASSTRFDRQETQYF
CDR3 DNA: TGTGCCAGCAGCACCCGCTTTGACAGGCAAGAGACCCAGTACTTC

V gene: TRBV29-1
J gene: TRBJ1-2
clone size: few
D gene: -
CDR3 protein: CSVELGGWDGYTF
CDR3 DNA: TGCAGCGTTGAATTGGGGGGTTGGGATGGCTACACCTTC

V gene: TRBV27
J gene: TRBJ2-1
clone size: -
D gene: -
CDR3 protein: CASRMGGASAYNEQFF
CDR3 DNA: TGTGCCAGCAGGATGGGGGGGGCTAGCGCCTACAATGAGCAGTTCTTC

V gene: TRBV2
J gene: TRBJ2-3
clone size: -
D gene: -
CDR3 protein: CASSETTDTQYF
CDR3 DNA: TGTGCCAGCAGTGAGACAACAGATACGCAGTATTTT

V gene: TRBV6-2/TRBV6-3
J gene: TRBJ1-2
clone size: once
D gene: -
CDR3 protein: CASSYPGGPYGYTF
CDR3 DNA: TGTGCCAGCAGTTACCCGGGGGGACCTTATGGCTACACCTTC

V gene: TRBV6-5
J gene: TRBJ2-2
clone size: -
D gene: TRBD1
CDR3 protein: CASSRDRGTGELFF
CDR3 DNA: TGTGCCAGCAGCCGGGACAGGGGAACCGGGGAGCTGTTTTTT

V gene: TRBV5-1
J gene: TRBJ1-1
clone size: -
D gene: -
CDR3 protein: CASSPQTGRSGNTEAFF
CDR3 DNA: TGCGCCAGCAGCCCACAGACAGGTCGGTCCGGAAACACTGAAGCTTTCTTT

V gene: TRBV6-1
J gene: TRBJ1-1
clone size: -
D gene: -
CDR3 protein: CASSEVIEAFF
CDR3 DNA: TGTGCCAGCAGTGAAGTTATTGAAGCTTTCTTT

V gene: TRBV27
J gene: TRBJ2-1
clone size: -
D gene: TRBD2
CDR3 protein: CASSLGYSGSSYNEQFF
CDR3 DNA: TGTGCCAGCAGTTTAGGGTATAGCGGGAGTTCCTACAATGAGCAGTTCTTC

V gene: TRBV5-6
J gene: TRBJ1-2
clone size: -
D gene: TRBD1
CDR3 protein: CASSRGTGDVNGYTF
CDR3 DNA: TGTGCCAGCAGCCGCGGGACAGGGGATGTGAATGGCTACACCTTC

V gene: TRBV4-1
J gene: TRBJ1-4
clone size: -
D gene: -
CDR3 protein: CASSQQGKEKLFF
CDR3 DNA: TGCGCCAGCAGCCAACAGGGTAAAGAAAAACTGTTTTTT

V gene: TRBV6-5
J gene: TRBJ1-1
clone size: once
D gene: TRBD1
CDR3 protein: CASSGQGNAEAFF
CDR3 DNA: TGTGCCAGCAGCGGACAGGGGAACGCTGAAGCTTTCTTT

V gene: TRBV4-1
J gene: TRBJ2-7
clone size: -
D gene: -
CDR3 protein: CASSQDTSFLYEQYF
CDR3 DNA: TGCGCCAGCAGCCAAGATACTAGCTTCCTCTACGAGCAGTACTTC

V gene: TRBV28
J gene: TRBJ1-6
clone size: -
D gene: -
CDR3 protein: CASSFGMRNSPLHF
CDR3 DNA: TGTGCCAGCAGTTTTGGTATGAGGAATTCACCCCTCCACTTT

V gene: TRBV19
J gene: TRBJ2-2
clone size: -
D gene: TRBD2
CDR3 protein: CASSGLAENTGELFF
CDR3 DNA: TGTGCCAGTAGCGGACTAGCGGAGAACACCGGGGAGCTGTTTTTT

V gene: TRBV6-6
J gene: TRBJ2-5
clone size: -
D gene: -
CDR3 protein: CASRLPDLETQYF
CDR3 DNA: TGTGCCAGCAGGTTACCAGATCTAGAGACCCAGTACTTC

V gene: TRBV19
J gene: TRBJ1-2
clone size: -
D gene: -
CDR3 protein: CASREELRGYGYTF
CDR3 DNA: TGTGCCAGTAGGGAGGAACTCCGGGGCTATGGCTACACCTTC

V gene: TRBV2
J gene: TRBJ2-5
clone size: once
D gene: -
CDR3 protein: CASSVSGRKETQYF
CDR3 DNA: TGTGCCAGCTCGGTTTCGGGGAGGAAAGAGACCCAGTACTTC

V gene: TRBV5-1
J gene: TRBJ2-2
clone size: few
D gene: TRBD1
CDR3 protein: CASSLEGGANTGELFF
CDR3 DNA: TGCGCCAGCAGCTTGGAAGGGGGCGCGAACACCGGGGAGCTGTTTTTT

V gene: TRBV11-2
J gene: TRBJ1-5
clone size: -
D gene: TRBD1
CDR3 protein: CASSSGTGDIQPQHF
CDR3 DNA: TGTGCCAGCAGCTCCGGGACAGGGGACATTCAGCCCCAGCATTTT

V gene: TRBV6-5
J gene: TRBJ1-3
clone size: -
D gene: TRBD1
CDR3 protein: CASSVRTGPGNTIYF
CDR3 DNA: TGTGCCAGCAGCGTTAGGACAGGGCCTGGAAACACCATATATTTT

V gene: TRBV11-1
J gene: TRBJ2-1
clone size: -
D gene: -
CDR3 protein: CASSLRPGINEQFF
CDR3 DNA: TGTGCCAGCAGCTTACGGCCAGGGATCAATGAGCAGTTCTTC

V gene: TRBV10-3
J gene: TRBJ1-1
clone size: -
D gene: -
CDR3 protein: CAISESPLQGRTEAFF
CDR3 DNA: TGTGCCATCAGTGAGTCCCCATTACAGGGACGGACTGAAGCTTTCTTT

V gene: TRBV5-1
J gene: TRBJ2-1
clone size: -
D gene: TRBD2
CDR3 protein: CASSLGGRTVNEQFF
CDR3 DNA: TGCGCCAGCAGCTTGGGCGGGAGAACAGTGAATGAGCAGTTCTTC

V gene: TRBV7-2
J gene: TRBJ1-1
clone size: -
D gene: -
CDR3 protein: CASSLARWGRGTEAFF
CDR3 DNA: TGTGCCAGCAGCTTAGCGCGTTGGGGTAGGGGCACTGAAGCTTTCTTT

V gene: TRBV11-2
J gene: TRBJ2-7
clone size: -
D gene: -
CDR3 protein: CASSFGLGARNEQYF
CDR3 DNA: TGTGCCAGCAGCTTTGGTCTGGGGGCGCGCAACGAGCAGTACTTC

V gene: TRBV6-5
J gene: TRBJ1-1
clone size: -
D gene: TRBD1
CDR3 protein: CASSIRDRDTEAFF
CDR3 DNA: TGTGCCAGCAGTATCCGGGACAGGGACACTGAAGCTTTCTTT

V gene: TRBV4-3
J gene: TRBJ1-2
clone size: -
D gene: -
CDR3 protein: CASSQVFQEAYGYTF
CDR3 DNA: TGCGCCAGCAGCCAGGTCTTCCAGGAGGCCTATGGCTACACCTTC

V gene: TRBV30
J gene: TRBJ1-6
clone size: -
D gene: -
CDR3 protein: CASRGTYNSPLHF
CDR3 DNA: TGTGCCTCCAGGGGAACCTATAATTCACCCCTCCACTTT

V gene: TRBV11-2
J gene: TRBJ2-3
clone size: -
D gene: -
CDR3 protein: CASSLDLFTDTQYF
CDR3 DNA: TGTGCCAGCAGCTTAGATCTTTTCACAGATACGCAGTATTTT

V gene: TRBV6-6
J gene: TRBJ2-1
clone size: -
D gene: TRBD2
CDR3 protein: CAARLAGGAYNEQFF
CDR3 DNA: TGTGCCGCCCGACTAGCGGGGGGGGCCTACAATGAGCAGTTCTTC